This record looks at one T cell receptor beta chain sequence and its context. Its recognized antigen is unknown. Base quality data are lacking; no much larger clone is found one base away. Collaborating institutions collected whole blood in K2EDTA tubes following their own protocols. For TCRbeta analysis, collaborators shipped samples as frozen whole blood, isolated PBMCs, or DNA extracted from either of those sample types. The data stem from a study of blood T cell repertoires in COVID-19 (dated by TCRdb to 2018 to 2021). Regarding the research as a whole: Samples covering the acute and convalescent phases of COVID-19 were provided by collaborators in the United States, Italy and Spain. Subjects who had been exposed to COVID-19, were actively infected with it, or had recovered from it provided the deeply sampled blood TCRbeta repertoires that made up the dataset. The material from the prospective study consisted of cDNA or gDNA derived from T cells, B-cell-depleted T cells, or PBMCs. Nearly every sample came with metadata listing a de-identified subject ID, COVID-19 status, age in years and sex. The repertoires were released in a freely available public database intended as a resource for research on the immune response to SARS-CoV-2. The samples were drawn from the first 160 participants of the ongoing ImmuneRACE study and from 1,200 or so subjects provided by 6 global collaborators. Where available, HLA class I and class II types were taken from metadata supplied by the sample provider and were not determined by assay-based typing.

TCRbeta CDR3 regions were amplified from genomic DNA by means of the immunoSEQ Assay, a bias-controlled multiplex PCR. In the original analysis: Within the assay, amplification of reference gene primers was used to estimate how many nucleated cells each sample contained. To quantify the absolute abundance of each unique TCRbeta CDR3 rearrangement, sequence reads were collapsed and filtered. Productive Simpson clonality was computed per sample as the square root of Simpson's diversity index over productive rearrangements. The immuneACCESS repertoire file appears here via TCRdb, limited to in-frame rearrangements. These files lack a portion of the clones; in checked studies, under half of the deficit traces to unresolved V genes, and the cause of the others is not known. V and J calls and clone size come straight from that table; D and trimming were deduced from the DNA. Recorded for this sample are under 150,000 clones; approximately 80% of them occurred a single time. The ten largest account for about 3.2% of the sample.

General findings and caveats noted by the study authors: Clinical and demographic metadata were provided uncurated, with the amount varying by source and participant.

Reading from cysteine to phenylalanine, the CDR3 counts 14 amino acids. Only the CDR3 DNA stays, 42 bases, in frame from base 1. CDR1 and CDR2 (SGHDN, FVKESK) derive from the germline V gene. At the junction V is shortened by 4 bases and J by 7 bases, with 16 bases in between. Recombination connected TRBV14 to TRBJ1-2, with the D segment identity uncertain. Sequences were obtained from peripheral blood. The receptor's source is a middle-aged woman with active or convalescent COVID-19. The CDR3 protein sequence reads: CASSPFGRRAGYTF. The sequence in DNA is TGTGCCAGCAGCCCATTTGGCAGGCGGGCTGGCTACACCTTC.